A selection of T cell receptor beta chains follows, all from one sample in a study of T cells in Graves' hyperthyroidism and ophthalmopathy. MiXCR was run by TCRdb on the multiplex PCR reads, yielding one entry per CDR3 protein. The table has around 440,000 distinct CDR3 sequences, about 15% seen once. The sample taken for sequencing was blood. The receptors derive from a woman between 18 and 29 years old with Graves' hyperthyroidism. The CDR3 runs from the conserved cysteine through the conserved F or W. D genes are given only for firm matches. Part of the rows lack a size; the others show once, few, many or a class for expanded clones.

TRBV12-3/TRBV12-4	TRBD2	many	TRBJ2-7	CASSLLAGSLYEQCF	TGTGCCAGCAGTTTACTAGCGGGATCCCTCTACGAGCAGTGCTTC
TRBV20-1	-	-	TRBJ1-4	CSASSGEKLFF	TGCAGTGCTAGTTCAGGTGAAAAACTGTTTTTT
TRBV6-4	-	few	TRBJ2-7	CASLVEVSLREQYF	TGTGCCAGCCTCGTGGAAGTCTCCTTGAGGGAGCAGTACTTC
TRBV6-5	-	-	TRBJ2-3	CASSYSTGWADTQYF	TGTGCCAGCAGTTACTCGACGGGTTGGGCAGATACGCAGTATTTT
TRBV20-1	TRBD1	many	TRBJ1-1	CSASDWPGGRTEAFF	TGCAGTGCTAGTGACTGGCCAGGGGGCCGTACTGAAGCTTTCTTT
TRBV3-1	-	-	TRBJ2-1	CASSTQMEGRYNEQFF	TGTGCCAGCTCCACGCAGATGGAGGGCCGATACAATGAGCAGTTCTTC
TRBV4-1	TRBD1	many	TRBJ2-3	CASMDRGRTDTQYF	TGCGCCAGCATGGACAGGGGCCGCACAGATACGCAGTATTTT
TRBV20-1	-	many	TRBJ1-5	CSARDSYSNQPQHF	TGCAGTGCTAGGGACTCCTATAGCAATCAGCCCCAGCATTTT
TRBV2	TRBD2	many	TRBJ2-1	CASSRTSGNEQFF	TGTGCCAGCAGTAGGACTAGCGGGAATGAGCAGTTCTTC
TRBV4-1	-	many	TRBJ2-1	CASSQESSGYNEQFF	TGCGCCAGCAGCCAAGAATCATCGGGCTACAATGAGCAGTTCTTC
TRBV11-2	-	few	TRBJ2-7	CASSLDPGRASSYEQYF	TGTGCCAGCAGCTTAGACCCCGGGCGCGCCTCTTCCTACGAGCAGTACTTC
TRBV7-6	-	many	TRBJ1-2	CASSTAGGPPDYGYTF	TGTGCCAGCAGCACCGCCGGGGGGCCCCCTGACTATGGCTACACCTTC
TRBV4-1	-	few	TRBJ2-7	CASSQSRDYEQYF	TGCGCCAGCAGCCAATCGAGGGACTACGAGCAGTACTTC